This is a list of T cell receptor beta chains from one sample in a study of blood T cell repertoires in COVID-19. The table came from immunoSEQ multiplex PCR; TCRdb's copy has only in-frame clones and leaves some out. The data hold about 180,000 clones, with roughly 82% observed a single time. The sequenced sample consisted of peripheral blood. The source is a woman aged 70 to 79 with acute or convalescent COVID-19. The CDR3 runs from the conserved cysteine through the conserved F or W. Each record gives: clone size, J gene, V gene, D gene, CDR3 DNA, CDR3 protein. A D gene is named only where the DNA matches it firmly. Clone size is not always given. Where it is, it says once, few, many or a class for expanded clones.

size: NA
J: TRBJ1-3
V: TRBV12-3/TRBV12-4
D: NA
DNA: TGTGCCAGCAGTTTAGGAGAATACACCATATATTTT
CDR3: CASSLGEYTIYF

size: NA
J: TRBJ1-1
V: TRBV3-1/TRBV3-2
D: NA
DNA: TGTGCCAGCAGCCAAGATCGCGGCAGGGTGAACACTGAAGCTTTCTTT
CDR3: CASSQDRGRVNTEAFF

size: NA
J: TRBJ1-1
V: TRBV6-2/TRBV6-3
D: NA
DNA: TGTGCCAGCAGTTACGGGTCAGGGGAAGCTTTCTTT
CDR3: CASSYGSGEAFF

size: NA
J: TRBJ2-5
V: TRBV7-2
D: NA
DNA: TGTGCCAGCAGCGTGACAGTCCAAGAGACCCAGTACTTC
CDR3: CASSVTVQETQYF

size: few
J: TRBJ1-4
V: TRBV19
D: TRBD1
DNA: TGTGCCAGTACTCCCTTCCGGGACAGGGCGGAAAAACTGTTTTTT
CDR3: CASTPFRDRAEKLFF

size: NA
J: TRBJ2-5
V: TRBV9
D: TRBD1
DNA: TGTGCCAGCAGCGTATCTTGGACAGGAGAAGAGACCCAGTACTTC
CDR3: CASSVSWTGEETQYF

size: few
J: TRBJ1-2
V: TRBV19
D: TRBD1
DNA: TGTGCCAGTAGTATATCCGGGACAGGGGGTGGCTACACCTTC
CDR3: CASSISGTGGGYTF

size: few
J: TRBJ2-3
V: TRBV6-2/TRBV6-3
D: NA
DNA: TGTGCCAGCAGCACTAGTTTAGATACGCAGTATTTT
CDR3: CASSTSLDTQYF

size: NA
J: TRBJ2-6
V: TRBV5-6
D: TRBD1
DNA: TGTGCCAGCAGCTTGTTACAGGGGAGTTCGGGCTCTGGGGCCAACGTCCTGACTTTC
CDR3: CASSLLQGSSGSGANVLTF

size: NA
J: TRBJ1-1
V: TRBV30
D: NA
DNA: TGTGCCTGGAACCCGACGGGGGGCACTGAAGCTTTCTTT
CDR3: CAWNPTGGTEAFF

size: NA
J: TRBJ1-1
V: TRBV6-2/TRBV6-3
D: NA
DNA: TGTGCCAGCAGCGTTAGGGGGGGGCGGACTGAAGCTTTCTTT
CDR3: CASSVRGGRTEAFF

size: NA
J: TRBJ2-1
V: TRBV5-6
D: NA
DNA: TGTGCCAGCACCTTGACTAGTTCTGATGAGCAGTTCTTC
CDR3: CASTLTSSDEQFF

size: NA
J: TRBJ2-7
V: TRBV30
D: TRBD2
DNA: TGTGCCTGGATCGCCGGACTAGCCCTCTACGAGCAGTACTTC
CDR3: CAWIAGLALYEQYF

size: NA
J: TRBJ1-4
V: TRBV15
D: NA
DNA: TGTGCCACCAGCAGAGATAGGAGAAGGTCTAATGAAAAACTGTTTTTT
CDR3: CATSRDRRRSNEKLFF

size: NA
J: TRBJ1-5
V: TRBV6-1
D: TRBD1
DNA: TGTGCCAGCAGTGAAGGGACAGGGGGCGTAAATAGCAATCAGCCCCAGCATTTT
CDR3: CASSEGTGGVNSNQPQHF

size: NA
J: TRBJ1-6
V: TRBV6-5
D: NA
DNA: TGTGCCACTCGCCTGGGGGGAAATTCACCCCTCCACTTT
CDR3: CATRLGGNSPLHF

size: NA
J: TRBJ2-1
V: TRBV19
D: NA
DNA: TGTGCCAGTAGTATGGGCGGGGATGAGCAGTTCTTC
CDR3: CASSMGGDEQFF

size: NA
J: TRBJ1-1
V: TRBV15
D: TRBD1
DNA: TGTGCCACCAGCAGACAAACAGGGGCCACTGAAGCTTTCTTT
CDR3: CATSRQTGATEAFF

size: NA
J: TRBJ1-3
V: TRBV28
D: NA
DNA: TGTGCCAGCAGTTTATCTCCTGCTGGAAACACCATATATTTT
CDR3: CASSLSPAGNTIYF

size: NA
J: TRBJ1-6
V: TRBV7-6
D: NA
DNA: TGTGCCAGCAGCTTAGAAGCGAGTACACCCCTCCACTTT
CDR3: CASSLEASTPLHF

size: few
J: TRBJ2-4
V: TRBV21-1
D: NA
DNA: TGTGCCAGCAGCAACGATTTACCTTTGACTTTAGCCAAAAACATTCAGTACTTC
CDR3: CASSNDLPLTLAKNIQYF

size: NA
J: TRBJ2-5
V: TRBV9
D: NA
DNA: TGTGCCAGCAGTAGGGGGGGCGCGGAGACCCAGTACTTC
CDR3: CASSRGGAETQYF

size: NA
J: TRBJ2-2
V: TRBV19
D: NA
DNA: TGTGCCAGTAGTATGGACAGGAGGGTCAACGGGGAGCTGTTTTTT
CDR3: CASSMDRRVNGELFF

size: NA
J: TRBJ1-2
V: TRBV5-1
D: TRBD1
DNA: TGCGCCAGCAGCCCGGACAGGGGTGGCTATGGCTACACCTTC
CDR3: CASSPDRGGYGYTF

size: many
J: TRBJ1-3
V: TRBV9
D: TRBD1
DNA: TGTGCCAGCAGCGTAGGGGACAGGGGAAACACCATATATTTT
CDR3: CASSVGDRGNTIYF

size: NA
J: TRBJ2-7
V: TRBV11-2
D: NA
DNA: TGTGCCAGCAGCTTGAGATCCCTGACAGCTCACTCCTACGAGCAGTACTTC
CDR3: CASSLRSLTAHSYEQYF

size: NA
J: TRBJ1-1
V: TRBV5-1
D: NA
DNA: TGCGCCAGCAGCCTAAGCCAGAACACTGAAGCTTTCTTT
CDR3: CASSLSQNTEAFF

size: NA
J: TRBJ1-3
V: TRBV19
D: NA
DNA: TGTGCCAGTAGTATTCCCGGAGTGGAAAACACCATATATTTT
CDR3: CASSIPGVENTIYF

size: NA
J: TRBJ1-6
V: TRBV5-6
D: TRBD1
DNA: TGTGCCAGCAGCCCCCGAGACAGGGGTTATTCACCCCTCCACTTT
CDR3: CASSPRDRGYSPLHF

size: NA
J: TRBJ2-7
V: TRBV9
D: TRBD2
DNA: TGTGCCAGCAGCCCCCGCGCTGAGCGGGGGTACGAGCAGTACTTC
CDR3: CASSPRAERGYEQYF

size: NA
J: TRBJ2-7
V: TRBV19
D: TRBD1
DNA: TGTGCCAGTAGTTACCGACAGGGGGGGTACGAGCAGTACTTC
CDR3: CASSYRQGGYEQYF

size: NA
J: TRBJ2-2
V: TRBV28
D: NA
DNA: TGTGCCAGCAGTTCACCCCGGGCAGGGTCTAACACCGGGGAGCTGTTTTTT
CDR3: CASSSPRAGSNTGELFF

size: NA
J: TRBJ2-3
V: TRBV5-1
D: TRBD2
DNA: TGCGCCAGCAGCCCGTCGACTAGCGGGATCACAGATACGCAGTATTTT
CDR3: CASSPSTSGITDTQYF

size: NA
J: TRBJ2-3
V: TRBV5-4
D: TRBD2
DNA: TGTGCCAGCAGCTTGGCGTCTAGCGGGAGAGATACGCAGTATTTT
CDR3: CASSLASSGRDTQYF

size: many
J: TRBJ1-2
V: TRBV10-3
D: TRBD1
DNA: TGTGCCATCAGTCTGACAGGGGGAAACTATGGCTACACCTTC
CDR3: CAISLTGGNYGYTF

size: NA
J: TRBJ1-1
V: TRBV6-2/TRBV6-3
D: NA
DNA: TGTGCCAGCAGTTACTCGATAGATTCCACTGAAGCTTTCTTT
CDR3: CASSYSIDSTEAFF

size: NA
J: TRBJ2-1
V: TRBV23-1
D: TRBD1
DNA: TGCGCCAGCAGTCAATGGGCGGGACAGGGGGCCCATGAGCAGTTCTTC
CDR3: CASSQWAGQGAHEQFF

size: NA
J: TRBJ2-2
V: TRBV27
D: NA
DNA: TGTGCCAGCAGTTTACAATACACAACCGGGGAGCTGTTTTTT
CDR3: CASSLQYTTGELFF

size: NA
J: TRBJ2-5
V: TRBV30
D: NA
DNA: TGTGCCTGGAGCGCAACATCCCCAGAGACCCAGTACTTC
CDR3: CAWSATSPETQYF

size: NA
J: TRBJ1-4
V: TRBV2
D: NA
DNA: TGTGCCAGCAGTGAACAGGGGATAGCTAATGAAAAACTGTTTTTT
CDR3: CASSEQGIANEKLFF

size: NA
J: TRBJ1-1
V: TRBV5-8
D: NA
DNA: TGTGCCAGCAGCTTGGGACAGTCCCCGAGAGGAGCTTTCTTT
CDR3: CASSLGQSPRGAFF

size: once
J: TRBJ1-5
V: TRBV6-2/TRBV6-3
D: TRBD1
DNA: TGTGCCAGCAGCCGGACGGGACAGAGGTTTGGCAATCAGCCCCAGCATTTT
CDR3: CASSRTGQRFGNQPQHF